Each of the 20 T cell receptor beta chains below was sequenced from the same sample in a study of regulatory T cells in long-lasting Graves disease. Sample time point: persistent/refractory GD, antithyroid drugs over 5 years with positive TRAb. The authors made the TCR library using RNA they extracted from PBMCs. Arm-PCR of CDR3 regions with iRepertoire HTBI primers generated TCR beta libraries. TCRdb fed the multiplex PCR reads into MiXCR, producing one record per CDR3 protein. The sample records around 510,000 distinct CDR3 sequences, less than 25% being singletons. The source was peripheral blood mononuclear cells (PBMCs), collected when the disease was refractory, from a patient treated with antithyroid drugs. The receptors derive from a female donor with Graves disease.

V is TRBV6-1 and J is TRBJ1-2, with D hard to call. The CDR3 spans 13 residues. Between the trimmed V and J ends, which lost 7 bases and 7 bases, there was a span of 16 bases. Germline assignment: CDR1 MNHNS and CDR2 SASEGT. The CDR3 nucleotides read TGTGCCAGCACCCCGGGCCCTCTTGGTGGCTACACCTTC. It encodes CASTPGPLGGYTF.

In its sample, this clonotype was seen many times. This chain connects TRBV20-1 to TRBJ2-1, with D possibly TRBD2 on 5 matching bases. The V end lost 0 bases, the J end lost 5 bases, and 14 bases lay between the germline ends. The CDR3 runs to 15 residues. Germline V lookup: CDR1 DFQATT, CDR2 SNEGSKA (reference sequence). Written as DNA, the CDR3 is TGCAGTGCTAGAGATTGGTCTAGCCCCCACAATGAGCAGTTCTTC. Translation: CSARDWSSPHNEQFF.

This clonotype has more than one count but fewer than ten. V is TRBV25-1 and J is TRBJ1-1; the D gene is possibly TRBD1 (5 bases). The germline CDR1 and CDR2 sequences are MGHDK and SYGVNS. The CDR3 covers 14 residues. The ends were cut back, 6 bases at V and 0 bases at J, with 11 bases in the middle. The CDR3 loop is CASRGTRVNTEAFF. CDR3 DNA: TGTGCCAGCAGGGGCACCAGGGTGAACACTGAAGCTTTCTTT.

The chain joins TRBV28 to TRBJ2-3; TRBD1 or TRBD2 may be the D gene (5 bases each). Germline V CDR1 and CDR2: MDHEN, SYDVKM. Between the trimmed V and J ends, which lost 5 bases and 0 bases, there was a span of 9 bases. This CDR3 comprises 14 residues. The CDR3 DNA reads TGTGCCAGCAGTGGGGGAACTAGCACAGATACGCAGTATTTT. This sequence encodes CASSGGTSTDTQYF. Combining the CDR3 with reference TRBV28 and TRBJ2-3 gives the whole variable domain DVKVTQSSRYLVKRTGEKVFLECVQDMDHENMFWYRQDPGLGLRLIYFSYDVKMKEKGDIPEGYSVSREKKERFSLILESASTNQTSMYLCASSGGTSTDTQYFGPGTRLTVL.

This clonotype has more than one count but fewer than ten. V usage is TRBV30 and J usage is TRBJ1-1; D not resolved. Trimming took off 3 bases at V and 1 base at J, with 3 bases between the two ends. Germline V gene lookup returns CDR1 GTSNPN and CDR2 SVGIG (reference sequence). This CDR3 is 11 amino acids long. CDR3 bases: TGTGCCTGGAGACAGAACACTGAAGCTTTCTTT. Protein: CAWRQNTEAFF.

The chain employs TRBV7-2 and TRBJ2-1, with D maybe TRBD2 (5 bases). Per germline, CDR1 SGHTA and CDR2 FQGNSA. V lost 0 bases, J lost 9 bases, and 12 bases lay in between. CDR3 size: 14 residues. The CDR3 nucleotides read TGTGCCAGCAGCTTAGCGGGTTATGGGAGTGAGCAGTTCTTC. It yields the protein CASSLAGYGSEQFF. The whole variable domain, remainder taken from reference TRBV7-2 and TRBJ2-1, is GAGVSQSPSNKVTEKGKDVELRCDPISGHTALYWYRQSLGQGLEFLIYFQGNSAPDKSGLPSDRFSAERTGGSVSTLTIQRTQQEDSAVYLCASSLAGYGSEQFFGPGTRLTVL.

The genes are TRBV9 and TRBJ2-7; unclear D gene. Per germline, CDR1 SGDLS and CDR2 YYNGEE. The CDR3 runs 13 residues. With 4 bases removed from V and 2 bases from J, the gap between germline ends came to 10 bases. The CDR3 DNA is TGTGCCAGCAGCTCAGTGGGGACCTACGAGCAGTACTTC. It codes for CASSSVGTYEQYF.

The sample holds many counts of this clonotype. The V gene is TRBV27, the J gene TRBJ1-5; D unresolved. Germline CDR1 is MNHEY and CDR2 is SMNVEV (reference sequence). This CDR3 contains 14 residues. V was cut by 4 bases and J by 1 base, with 8 bases left in between. The chain's CDR3 is CASSSRPSNQPQHF. The CDR3 region has the DNA TGTGCCAGCAGTTCCCGACCCAGCAATCAGCCCCAGCATTTT.

V is TRBV12-5 and J is TRBJ2-7; 11 nucleotides match TRBD2. The germline gives CDR1 LGHNT, CDR2 FRNRAP. This CDR3 is built from 16 residues. J was trimmed by 3 bases and V by 0 bases; bases with no gene match: 4. The CDR3 loop is CASGLVLGTSGYEQYF. The CDR3 region has the DNA TGTGCTAGTGGTTTGGTACTAGGGACTAGCGGCTACGAGCAGTACTTC.

The chain joins TRBV6-2 or TRBV6-3 to TRBJ2-1; 10 bases match TRBD2. This CDR3 has 15 amino acids. V was pared by 5 bases and J by 11 bases, with 12 bases of the junction left unmatched. Germline V gives CDR1 MNHEY, CDR2 SVGEGT. CDR3 in DNA: TGTGCCAGCAGTGAGGGTTCTAGCGGGAGTATAAAGCAGTTCTTC. Protein sequence: CASSEGSSGSIKQFF.

Details on this clonotype: This may be a read error: a much more frequent sequence differs by one nucleotide. Here the CDR3 omits its conserved ending phenylalanine or tryptophan, so a read error is the likely source. The chain is built from TRBV6-2 or TRBV6-3 and TRBJ1-6; 7 bases are a match to TRBD1. The CDR3 sequence is 12 residues long. The germline V gene encodes CDR1 MNHEY and CDR2 SVGEGT. V dropped 8 bases and J dropped 7; count of bases not matched to a gene: 2. CDR3 coding DNA: TGTGCCAGCGGGACAGTCAATTCACCCCTCCACCTT. Translation gives CASGTVNSPLHL.

The rearrangement uses TRBV19 and TRBJ2-7; D is unresolved. This CDR3 has 12 residues. Per the germline V gene, CDR1 is LNHDA and CDR2 is SQIVND (reference sequence). Trimming pared 5 bases from V and 6 bases from J, leaving 11 bases between. The CDR3, as DNA: TGTGCCAGTAGTCCTCACACCGGCGAGCAGTACTTC. Encoded protein: CASSPHTGEQYF.

The chain employs TRBV5-1 and TRBJ2-1; weak D call: TRBD1 (5 bases). Near its end, the DNA agrees better with TRBJ2-5, so the J call may be wrong. This CDR3 has 15 residues. Germline V lookup: CDR1 SGHRS, CDR2 YFSETQ. Here the CDR3 DNA reads TGCGCCAGCAGCTTGGATGGATTGTGGGGCGAGACCCAGTACTTC. It specifies CASSLDGLWGETQYF.

V is TRBV7-2 and J is TRBJ1-5; weak D call: TRBD1 (6 bases). V dropped 5 bases and J dropped 11 bases, with 10 bases sitting between them. The CDR3 is made up of 11 amino acids. CDR1 and CDR2 from the germline V gene are SGHTA and FQGNSA. The CDR3 region is CASSADRTQHF. DNA for the CDR3: TGTGCCAGCAGCGCTGACAGGACCCAGCATTTT.

This clonotype was detected ten times or more. The gene calls are TRBV28 and TRBJ1-1; possibly TRBD1 for D (5 bases). Germline values: CDR1 MDHEN, CDR2 SYDVKM. The CDR3 extends over 14 amino acids. V lost 6 bases and J 6 bases, leaving 17 bases between the germline ends. CDR3 amino acids: CASRIVGTGPEAFF. CDR3 in DNA: TGTGCCAGCAGGATAGTGGGTACGGGGCCTGAAGCTTTCTTT.

The chain is built from TRBV7-6 and TRBJ2-7; D unresolved. Per germline, CDR1 SGHVS and CDR2 FNYEAQ. CDR3 length equals 14 residues. V lost 3 bases and J lost 0, with 9 bases in between. DNA for the CDR3: TGTGCCAGCAGCTTGGTAGTTAGCTCCTACGAGCAGTACTTC. This codes for CASSLVVSSYEQYF.

The chain joins TRBV7-2 to TRBJ1-2, with no clear D. V gave up 2 bases and J gave up 8 bases, with 6 bases separating them. The CDR3 is 11 amino acids. Germline loops: CDR1 SGHTA, CDR2 FQGNSA. CDR3 in amino acids: CASSLWEGYTF. For the CDR3, the DNA is TGTGCCAGCAGCTTATGGGAAGGCTACACCTTC.

This clonotype was detected many times. The CDR3 loop is CASSQDRGRFAANTGELFF. The DNA of the CDR3 is TGTGCCAGCAGCCAGGACAGGGGGCGTTTTGCCGCGAACACCGGGGAGCTGTTTTTT. This chain connects TRBV11-2 to TRBJ2-2, with TRBD1 matching over 11 bases. The trim removed 5 bases at V and 0 bases at J, leaving 11 bases unmatched. Germline V gene sequence: CDR1 SGHAT, CDR2 FQNNGV. This CDR3 has 19 residues. Combining the CDR3 with reference TRBV11-2 and TRBJ2-2 gives the whole variable domain EAGVAQSPRYKIIEKRQSVAFWCNPISGHATLYWYQQILGQGPKLLIQFQNNGVVDDSQLPKDRFSAERLKGVDSTLKIQPAKLEDSAVYLCASSQDRGRFAANTGELFFGEGSRLTVL.

The gene calls are TRBV5-1 and TRBJ2-2; unclear D gene. Germline CDR1 SGHRS, CDR2 YFSETQ. This CDR3 has 14 amino acids. The ends were cut back, 0 bases at V and 5 bases at J, with 8 bases in the middle. The CDR3, as DNA: TGCGCCAGCAGCTTGGTCGGTGAAACCGGGGAGCTGTTTTTT. It encodes CASSLVGETGELFF.

The table lists this clonotype with a few counts. The chain couples TRBV7-2 to TRBJ1-5; perhaps TRBD1 as D (5 bases). V lost 1 base to trimming and J lost 5 bases, with 9 bases between them. This CDR3 has 14 amino acids. From germline, CDR1 is SGHTA and CDR2 FQGNSA. As DNA, the CDR3 is TGTGCCAGCAGCTTAGTCCCAGGGCATCAGCCCCAGCATTTT. Translation: CASSLVPGHQPQHF.